The 26 T cell receptor beta chains below come from one sample, sequenced in a study of response to subunit inactivated influenza vaccine. MiXCR, run by TCRdb on the RT-PCR reads, gives a single entry per CDR3 protein. Of about 620,000 distinct CDR3 sequences listed, about 12% are singletons. The sequenced sample was PBMCs from blood, obtained on the day of vaccination. These receptors were taken from a man aged 50 to 60 who received an inactivated influenza vaccine.

This clonotype was found a few times. The J gene is TRBJ2-1, the V gene TRBV6-2 or TRBV6-3; 9 bases are shared with TRBD2. CDR1 MNHEY and CDR2 SVGEGT come from the germline V gene. CDR3 size: 15 residues. The ends lost 2 bases at V and 8 bases at J; junction bases unmatched: 7. The DNA for the CDR3 is TGTGCCAGCAGTTACACCGGGACTAGCCTCCATGAGCAGTTCTTC. It encodes CASSYTGTSLHEQFF.

This rearrangement joins TRBV5-5 to TRBJ2-7; 7 nucleotides align to TRBD1. V shed 3 bases and J 4 bases; nucleotides not matched to a gene: 10. The germline V gene encodes CDR1 SGHKS and CDR2 YYEKEE (reference sequence). CDR3 length: 15 residues. CDR3 sequence reads: CASSSIKGAGYEQYF. The CDR3 DNA sequence: TGTGCCAGCAGCTCGATCAAGGGGGCAGGATACGAGCAGTACTTC.

This clonotype was detected ten times or more. The chain recombines TRBV12-3 or TRBV12-4 with TRBJ2-3; D is possibly TRBD1 or TRBD2 (5 bases each). The V end was cut by 7 bases, the J end by 0 bases, with 17 bases between. The CDR3 spans 16 residues. For the CDR3, the DNA is TGTGCCAGCACCTCGACCGGGACCGTCAGCACAGATACGCAGTATTTT. Its translation is CASTSTGTVSTDTQYF.

The rearrangement joins TRBV29-1 to TRBJ1-2; 7 bases agree with TRBD1. The germline V gene has CDR1 SQVTM and CDR2 ANQGSEA. The trim removed 5 bases at V and 8 bases at J, leaving 8 bases unmatched. The CDR3 runs to 12 residues. The CDR3 here is CSVSRQGEGYTF. The CDR3 coding sequence is TGCAGCGTTTCAAGACAGGGAGAAGGCTACACCTTC.

This clonotype was counted a few times. The rearrangement joins TRBV2 to TRBJ2-1, with 9 bases matching TRBD2. Germline assignment: CDR1 SNHLY and CDR2 FYNNEI. V shed 7 bases, J shed 2 bases, and the junction held 9 bases outside the gene matches. The CDR3 totals 16 residues. The CDR3 DNA reads as TGTGCCAGCACAACGTTAAGCGGGAGGACCTACAATGAGCAGTTCTTC. Residues: CASTTLSGRTYNEQFF.

This clonotype was observed a handful of times. This rearrangement joins TRBV7-2 to TRBJ2-1, with 13 bases that match TRBD2. This CDR3 contains 16 residues. CDR1 and CDR2 (germline): SGHTA, FQGNSA. J was trimmed by 7 bases and V by 4 bases; bases with no gene match: 7. CDR3 DNA: TGTGCCAGCAGCTCCACTAGCGGGGGGGCGTTAAATGAGCAGTTCTTC. It encodes CASSSTSGGALNEQFF.

The genes are TRBV9 and TRBJ2-2; D is undetermined. The germline V and J ends were trimmed by 2 bases and 2 bases, with 10 bases remaining between them. CDR3 length: 15 amino acids. Germline loops: CDR1 SGDLS, CDR2 YYNGEE. DNA of the CDR3: TGTGCCAGCAGCGTGACGCGACAAAACACCGGGGAGCTGTTTTTT. This encodes CASSVTRQNTGELFF.

This clonotype was seen a few times. The chain has TRBV29-1 and TRBJ2-3; D is possibly TRBD1 (5 bases). V was cut by 3 bases and J by 3 bases, with 10 bases left in between. There are 13 residues in the CDR3. The V gene's germline CDR1 is SQVTM and CDR2 ANQGSEA. CDR3 protein: CSVDLQGTDTQYF. In DNA form, the CDR3 reads TGCAGCGTTGATCTCCAGGGAACAGATACGCAGTATTTT.

The sample holds a few counts of this clonotype. The chain employs TRBV29-1 and TRBJ2-4, with D perhaps matching TRBD1 (5 bases). Germline CDR1 reads SQVTM; CDR2 reads ANQGSEA. The ends were cut back, 6 bases at V and 5 bases at J, with 20 bases in the middle. This CDR3 spans 15 amino acids. The CDR3 DNA follows: TGCAGCGTAATTTACTTAGACAGTTATGAAAACATTCAGTACTTC. This sequence encodes CSVIYLDSYENIQYF.

This chain links TRBV5-5 with TRBJ2-7; the match to TRBD2 covers 10 bases. V shed 4 bases and J 6 bases; nucleotides not matched to a gene: 13. The CDR3 is 16 residues long. Germline V gene lookup returns CDR1 SGHKS and CDR2 YYEKEE (reference sequence). This chain's CDR3 is CASSPQPGLASREQYF. As DNA, the CDR3 is TGTGCCAGCAGCCCGCAACCGGGACTAGCGTCCCGCGAGCAGTACTTC.

The CDR3 DNA reads TGTGCCACCAGTGTTGGAGGGGTGGGGTCCCATGAGCAGTTCTTC. Encoded protein: CATSVGGVGSHEQFF. The rearrangement uses TRBV24-1 and TRBJ2-1, with a tentative D call TRBD2 (6 bases). This CDR3 contains 15 residues. Trimming removed 5 bases at V and 8 bases at J, with 18 bases between. Germline CDR1 and CDR2: KGHDR and SFDVKD.

This chain connects TRBV11-2 to TRBJ2-3, with 8 bases that match TRBD2. Trimming cost V 5 bases and J 0 bases; bases outside gene matches: 16. Germline CDR1 and CDR2: SGHAT and FQNNGV. The CDR3 contains 19 residues. The CDR3 coding sequence is TGTGCCAGCAGCCGCACGGGGTTGCCCAGCGGGGGCAGCACAGATACGCAGTATTTT. Its protein is CASSRTGLPSGGSTDTQYF.

The chain combines TRBV6-1 with TRBJ2-7; 10 bases agree with TRBD2. This CDR3 has 13 residues. V lost 5 bases and J lost 9; bases outside the gene matches: 7. Looked up from germline, CDR1 is MNHNS and CDR2 is SASEGT. The CDR3 sequence: CASSIPGLARQYF. For the CDR3, the DNA is TGTGCCAGCAGTATCCCGGGACTAGCGAGGCAGTACTTC.

The V call is TRBV20-1, the J call TRBJ2-7; TRBD1 or TRBD2 may be the D gene (5 bases each). In germline, CDR1 is DFQATT, CDR2 SNEGSKA (reference sequence). The CDR3 loop spans 14 amino acids. Trimming stripped 5 bases from V and 2 bases from J, with 16 bases between. This CDR3 is CSARRTRDAYEQYF. The DNA of the CDR3 is TGCAGTGCTCGTAGGACACGGGATGCCTACGAGCAGTACTTC.

This clonotype was detected only a few times. The CDR3 protein is CSAAPLGRVEQYF. The CDR3 region has the DNA TGCAGTGCCGCTCCCCTAGGACGAGTCGAGCAGTACTTC. The chain couples TRBV20-1 to TRBJ2-7, with no clear D. Trimming cost V 6 bases and J 6 bases, with 18 bases left between them. The CDR3 length is 13 residues. Germline V gene sequence: CDR1 DFQATT, CDR2 SNEGSKA (reference sequence).

The chain couples TRBV5-1 to TRBJ2-5, with TRBD2 identical over 8 bases. CDR3 length: 14 amino acids. Germline V gene sequence: CDR1 SGHRS, CDR2 YFSETQ. J was trimmed by 3 bases and V by 3 bases; bases with no gene match: 4. CDR3 sequence: CASSWGAGEETQYF. CDR3 DNA sequence: TGCGCCAGCAGCTGGGGAGCGGGAGAAGAGACCCAGTACTTC.

The sample holds a few counts of this clonotype. This chain links TRBV28 with TRBJ2-5, with TRBD2 as a possible D gene (5 bases). The V gene's germline CDR1 is MDHEN and CDR2 SYDVKM. Trimming cost V 5 bases and J 2 bases, with 12 bases left between them. The CDR3 runs 14 residues. This CDR3 is CASSPPAEQETQYF. In nucleotides, the CDR3 is TGTGCCAGCAGTCCTCCAGCGGAGCAAGAGACCCAGTACTTC. The full variable domain, rest sourced from reference TRBV28 and TRBJ2-5, is DVKVTQSSRYLVKRTGEKVFLECVQDMDHENMFWYRQDPGLGLRLIYFSYDVKMKEKGDIPEGYSVSREKKERFSLILESASTNQTSMYLCASSPPAEQETQYFGPGTRLLVL.

The chain employs TRBV18 and TRBJ2-5; no clear D. V dropped 3 bases and J dropped 4 bases, with 12 bases sitting between them. This CDR3 is 14 amino acids long. CDR1 and CDR2 from the germline V gene are KGHSH and LQKENI. CDR3 in DNA: TGTGCCAGCTCACCTGACCTGAGTTTAGAGACCCAGTACTTC. Residues: CASSPDLSLETQYF.

This clonotype was recorded at least ten times. CDR3 sequence: CASSATSGGADTQYF. The CDR3 DNA reads TGTGCCAGCAGTGCGACTAGCGGGGGAGCAGATACGCAGTATTTT. The genes are TRBV6-4 and TRBJ2-3; 12 bases match TRBD2. The CDR3 is 15 residues long. V gave up 4 bases and J gave up 4 bases; unmatched junction bases: 3. Germline lookup yields CDR1 MRHNA and CDR2 SNTAGT.

This chain uses TRBV6-2 or TRBV6-3 with TRBJ1-6; D ambiguous. Germline CDR1 is MNHEY and CDR2 is SVGEGT. The CDR3 runs to 17 residues. V was trimmed by 2 bases and J by 5 bases, leaving 16 bases between them. The DNA for the CDR3 is TGTGCCAGCAGTTACGAGGGCTCCAGCTCAAATAATTCACCCCTCCACTTT. Residues: CASSYEGSSSNNSPLHF.

This clonotype turned up a few times. This rearrangement joins TRBV24-1 to TRBJ2-6, with D possibly being TRBD1 (5 bases). This CDR3 comprises 14 residues. V lost 5 bases and J 2 bases, leaving 6 bases between the germline ends. CDR1 is KGHDR and CDR2 is SFDVKD in the germline V gene. The CDR3 bases are TGTGCCACCAGTGCAGGGACTGGGGCCAACGTCCTGACTTTC. Protein sequence: CATSAGTGANVLTF.

The gene calls are TRBV4-1 and TRBJ1-2, with D tentatively TRBD1 (6 bases). The CDR3 has 15 amino acids. CDR1 is MGHRA, CDR2 YSYEKL, per germline. Trimming left V 3 bases short and J 1 base short, with 12 bases between. Here the CDR3 DNA reads TGCGCCAGCAGCCAGAATCAGGGGTTTAACTATGGCTACACCTTC. This codes for CASSQNQGFNYGYTF.

This clonotype was observed at least ten times. CDR3 sequence: CASSQDVVFQTYEQYF. The CDR3 DNA reads as TGTGCCAGCAGTCAAGATGTGGTCTTCCAGACCTACGAGCAGTACTTC. The V call is TRBV27, the J call TRBJ2-7, with D hard to call. Trimming cost V 5 bases and J 2 bases, with 19 bases left between them. Germline V lookup: CDR1 MNHEY, CDR2 SMNVEV (reference sequence). The CDR3 has 16 residues.

The genes are TRBV5-1 and TRBJ2-1; TRBD1 agrees at 9 bases. The V gene end was trimmed by 0 bases and the J gene end by 0 bases; junction bases not matched to a gene: 7. The CDR3 has 18 amino acids. CDR1 is SGHRS and CDR2 is YFSETQ in the germline V gene. The CDR3 sequence is CASSLVTGGLSSYNEQFF. In DNA, the CDR3 is TGCGCCAGCAGCTTGGTGACAGGGGGGCTGAGCTCCTACAATGAGCAGTTCTTC.

This clonotype was seen more than once but under ten times. The chain links TRBV7-9 to TRBJ1-1, with a tentative D call TRBD1 (5 bases). Trimming cost V 2 bases and J 4 bases, with 14 bases left between them. Germline CDR1 and CDR2: SEHNR and FQNEAQ (reference sequence). This CDR3 is built from 15 residues. Here the CDR3 reads CASSLNPGTPTEAFF. The CDR3 region has the DNA TGTGCCAGCAGCTTAAATCCCGGGACCCCCACTGAAGCTTTCTTT.

This clonotype was counted many times. The V and J genes are TRBV27 and TRBJ2-2; weak D call: TRBD2 (5 bases). Trimming stripped 3 bases from V and 1 base from J, with 9 bases between. This CDR3 comprises 15 residues. Germline assignment: CDR1 MNHEY and CDR2 SMNVEV (reference sequence). The chain's CDR3 is CASSLMRVNTGELFF. The CDR3 DNA follows: TGTGCCAGCAGTTTGATGCGGGTGAACACCGGGGAGCTGTTTTTT.